The 9 T cell receptor beta chains reported below all come from one sample, sequenced in a study of T cells after yellow fever vaccination. TCRdb re-called the 5' RACE reads through MiXCR, storing one row per CDR3 protein. The table shows 35,000 to 55,000 distinct CDR3 sequences, with roughly 7% occurring only once. Sequenced here: CD8+ T cells not binding an NS4B(214-222) dextramer, sorted from PBMCs, sampled 45 days after the yellow fever booster vaccination. The source of these receptors is a man in his thirties or forties who received the YFV17D yellow fever vaccine.

The table lists this clonotype with many counts. J is TRBJ1-1 and V is TRBV4-3; D is unclear. V was clipped by 1 base and J by 11 bases, with 11 bases between them. Germline-derived CDR1 and CDR2 are LGHNA and YSLEER. This CDR3 is 12 amino acids long. The CDR3 region is CASSQAGEGAFF. The CDR3 coding sequence is TGCGCCAGCAGCCAAGCCGGGGAAGGGGCTTTCTTT.

This clonotype was seen a few times. The chain carries TRBV6-5 and TRBJ2-2, with D unclear. The CDR3 sequence is 11 residues long. V gave up 7 bases and J gave up 6 bases, with 6 bases separating them. In germline, CDR1 is MNHEY, CDR2 SVGAGI. For the CDR3, the DNA is TGTGCCAGCATGCTAGCCGGGGAGCTGTTTTTT. Translation: CASMLAGELFF.

The chain carries TRBV23-1 and TRBJ2-5; D might be TRBD1 (6 bases). TRBV23-1 is an ORF; its function is uncertain. The CDR3 totals 16 residues. V was trimmed by 3 bases and J by 3 bases, leaving 17 bases between them. CDR3 sequence reads: CASSHWGLQGEETQYF. In DNA, the CDR3 is TGCGCCAGCAGTCACTGGGGGCTACAGGGAGAAGAGACCCAGTACTTC.

This rearrangement joins TRBV20-1 to TRBJ2-7; perhaps TRBD2 as D (6 bases). The CDR3 sequence is 12 residues long. Germline-derived CDR1 and CDR2 are DFQATT and SNEGSKA (reference sequence). The V and J ends lost 3 bases and 5 bases respectively, with 11 bases between them. CDR3 amino acids: CSAREGRHEQYF. CDR3 nucleotides: TGCAGTGCTAGGGAGGGCCGTCACGAGCAGTACTTC.

This clonotype was detected ten times or more. CDR3 region: CASSYIFENEQFF. In DNA form, the CDR3 reads TGTGCCAGCAGTTACATTTTTGAGAATGAGCAGTTCTTC. This rearrangement joins TRBV6-2 or TRBV6-3 to TRBJ2-1; D uncertain. This CDR3 spans 13 amino acids. The V end lost 2 bases, the J end lost 7 bases, and 9 bases lay between the germline ends. In germline, CDR1 is MNHEY, CDR2 SVGEGT.

Only a few counts were recorded for this clonotype. The chain is built from TRBV7-9 and TRBJ1-3; 8 positions agree with TRBD1. With 3 bases clipped from V and 0 bases from J, the junction kept 7 bases outside the gene matches. The CDR3 has 17 amino acids. The germline V gene encodes CDR1 SEHNR and CDR2 FQNEAQ (reference sequence). CDR3 region: CASSLGPGGASGNTIYF. The CDR3 DNA reads TGTGCCAGCAGCTTGGGTCCAGGGGGCGCCTCTGGAAACACCATATATTTT.

This clonotype was counted at least ten times. The chain combines TRBV15 with TRBJ1-1, with no clear D. Germline-derived CDR1 and CDR2 are LNHNV and YYDKDF (reference sequence). Trimming removed 1 base from V and 1 base from J, with 4 bases in between. The CDR3 length is 13 residues. The CDR3 nucleotides are TGTGCCACCAGCAGAGCGGCGAACACTGAAGCTTTCTTT. It translates to CATSRAANTEAFF.

This clonotype was seen many times. CDR3 DNA sequence: TGCGCCAGCAGCTTGGGGCAGCATAATGAAAAACTGTTTTTT. Translation gives CASSLGQHNEKLFF. The chain recombines TRBV5-1 with TRBJ1-4, with D unclear. The CDR3 has 14 amino acids. V was pared by 0 bases and J by 4 bases, with 7 bases between. CDR1 SGHRS and CDR2 YFSETQ come from the germline V gene.

Many counts were recorded for this clonotype. The V and J genes are TRBV29-1 and TRBJ2-7; TRBD2 matches 7 bases. The V segment lost 7 bases and the J segment 3 bases; nucleotides outside the gene matches: 9. This CDR3 has 13 amino acids. CDR1 is SQVTM and CDR2 is ANQGSEA in the germline V gene. The CDR3 sequence: CSALGGLNYEQYF. For the CDR3, the DNA is TGCAGCGCCCTGGGGGGACTAAACTACGAGCAGTACTTC.